This T cell receptor (beta chain) was identified during a study of T cell responses to AZD1222 COVID-19 vaccine. TCRdb keeps only in-frame clones here, not all; method: immunoSEQ multiplex PCR. The sample has 150,000 to 200,000 clones, 85% to 90% seen once. V lost 0 bases, J lost 0 bases, and 6 bases stayed unmatched. CDR1 and CDR2 from the germline V gene are SGHRS and YFSETQ. The CDR3 has 18 residues. Second-dose schedules of about 4 or about 12 weeks were combined. Sample: peripheral blood, taken 28 days after the second AZD1222 dose. V is TRBV5-1 and J is TRBJ2-2, with TRBD1 matching 9 bases. The receptor was derived from an adult who received the AZD1222 COVID-19 vaccine. The CDR3 DNA reads TGCGCCAGCAGCTTGGTTGGACAGGGGTCAGCGAACACCGGGGAGCTGTTTTTT. It translates to CASSLVGQGSANTGELFF.